These 10 T cell receptor beta chains originate from one sample sequenced in a study of shared T cell receptors in the human thymus. Produced via immunoSEQ multiplex PCR; TCRdb's table is partial and in-frame only. Counted here are some 660,000 clones, approximately 87% occurring once; the ten biggest clones make up about 0.0094%. These data were also filed under a second study, of human thymus T cells.

The sample was thymocytes. These receptors all come from a boy younger than two with a congenital heart defect.

The gene calls are TRBV13 and TRBJ2-7, with 11 bases fitting TRBD2. V lost 4 bases to trimming and J lost 4 bases; unmatched junction nucleotides: 6. CDR3 length: 15 residues. The germline gives CDR1 PRHDT, CDR2 FYEKMQ (reference sequence). CDR3 bases: TGTGCCAGCAGCTCGGGACTAGCGGAAGATTACGAGCAGTACTTC. It is translated as CASSSGLAEDYEQYF.

The chain has TRBV13 and TRBJ2-7; 10 bases align to TRBD1. Germline lookup yields CDR1 PRHDT and CDR2 FYEKMQ (reference sequence). The length of the CDR3 is 14 residues. J lost 7 bases, V lost 4 bases, and 7 bases had no gene match. The CDR3: CASSSGTGAREQYF. For the CDR3, the DNA is TGTGCCAGCAGCTCCGGGACAGGGGCTCGTGAGCAGTACTTC.

A few counts support this clone. V is TRBV10-1 and J is TRBJ2-3, with 8 bases that match TRBD1. V was clipped by 0 bases and J by 5 bases; unmatched bases: 10. Germline V gene data show CDR1 as WNHNN and CDR2 as SYGVQD (reference sequence). This CDR3 has 17 amino acids. CDR3 protein: CASSESFPGGRGDTQYF. The CDR3 bases are TGCGCCAGCAGTGAGTCTTTCCCAGGGGGCAGGGGAGATACGCAGTATTTT.

This chain uses TRBV4-3 with TRBJ1-2; D might be TRBD1 (6 bases). CDR3 length: 16 amino acids. V was pared by 2 bases and J by 5 bases, with 18 bases between. Germline-derived CDR1 and CDR2 are LGHNA and YSLEER. CDR3 sequence reads: CASSQLRGGLGYGYTF. As DNA, the CDR3 is TGCGCCAGCAGCCAATTGAGGGGGGGGCTGGGGTATGGCTACACCTTC.

This chain links TRBV7-9 with TRBJ1-6; D unclear. Germline loops: CDR1 SEHNR, CDR2 FQNEAQ (reference sequence). With 5 bases removed from V and 7 bases from J, the gap between germline ends came to 18 bases. The CDR3 covers 16 residues. The CDR3 DNA is TGTGCCAGCAGCGGTATATGGTCGAGACTCAATTCACCCCTCCACTTT. This translates into CASSGIWSRLNSPLHF.

The rearrangement links TRBV5-4 to TRBJ2-1, with D maybe TRBD1 (5 bases). The CDR3 loop spans 14 amino acids. Trimming shortened V by 6 bases and J by 0 bases, and 10 bases separated the two germline ends. The germline V gene has CDR1 SGHNT and CDR2 YYREEE (reference sequence). CDR3 nucleotide sequence: TGTGCCAGCACCCAGGGAAGCTCCTACAATGAGCAGTTCTTC. Its translation is CASTQGSSYNEQFF.

In this sample, this clone turned up once. This chain links TRBV5-4 with TRBJ1-5; 7 bases are a match to TRBD1. CDR1 SGHNT and CDR2 YYREEE come from the germline V gene (reference sequence). The CDR3 consists of 17 residues. V lost 4 bases to trimming and J lost 1 base; unmatched junction nucleotides: 11. The CDR3: CASSANPQGKSNQPQHF. The CDR3, as DNA: TGTGCCAGCAGCGCGAACCCACAGGGGAAAAGCAATCAGCCCCAGCATTTT.

With respect to this clone: A read error may produce the germline difference seen at one junction end. Within the sample, other DNA sequences also encode this same CDR3. V is TRBV4-3 and J is TRBJ1-1; TRBD1 agrees at 9 bases. The CDR3 contains 17 residues. Per germline, CDR1 LGHNA and CDR2 YSLEER. The CDR3 protein is CASSQDHWGQGLTEAFF. CDR3 nucleotides: TGCGCCAGCAGCCAAGATCATTGGGGACAGGGATTGACTGAAGCCTTCTTT.

The chain carries TRBV4-1 and TRBJ1-1, with D possibly matching TRBD1 (6 bases). Germline lookup yields CDR1 MGHRA and CDR2 YSYEKL. This CDR3 is 15 amino acids long. V was clipped by 1 base and J by 1 base, with 10 bases between them. DNA for the CDR3: TGCGCCAGCAGCCAAGTCTCGACAGGGAACACTGAAGCTTTCTTT. Protein product: CASSQVSTGNTEAFF.

The V and J genes are TRBV7-2 and TRBJ1-2; 10 bases align to TRBD1. Germline V gene sequence: CDR1 SGHTA, CDR2 FQGNSA. V was clipped by 5 bases and J by 7 bases; unmatched bases: 7. This CDR3 contains 14 residues. The CDR3 nucleotides read TGTGCCAGCAGCATTATGGACAGGGGGTTTGGCTACACCTTC. Protein sequence: CASSIMDRGFGYTF. The full variable domain, in which reference TRBV7-2 and TRBJ1-2 provide the parts outside the CDR3, is GAGVSQSPSNKVTEKGKDVELRCDPISGHTALYWYRQSLGQGLEFLIYFQGNSAPDKSGLPSDRFSAERTGGSVSTLTIQRTQQEDSAVYLCASSIMDRGFGYTFGSGTRLTVV.